The following is a TCR beta chain sequence with its context. No antigen is known for it. This sample stems from a study of OX40 agonist ivuxolimab in advanced cancers. About the study: Dose-escalation subjects each had hepatocellular carcinoma, melanoma, renal cell or head and neck cancer. It was permissible to have had prior anti-PD-1, anti-PD-L1 or anti-CTLA-4 therapy, and around 40% had some.

The CDR3 length is 15 residues. V was clipped by 6 bases and J by 6 bases; unmatched bases: 10. The germline V gene has CDR1 MDHEN and CDR2 SYDVKM. The protocol was immunoSEQ multiplex PCR, while the TCRdb copy is restricted to in-frame clones and leaves out a portion. This table holds over 75,000 clones, approximately 90% found once. Study outcomes and limitations: On average, CD8+ T cells showed a greater number of expanded clones than CD4+. Circulating CD4+ and CD8+ T cells showed clonal expansion by week 6 at 0.1 to 3.0 mg/kg.

The specimen was CD4+ or CD8+ T cells sorted from blood, collected in a trial of the OX40 agonist ivuxolimab. The clonotype originates from an adult with an advanced solid tumor such as melanoma, head and neck, liver or kidney cancer. This chain joins TRBV28 and TRBJ2-7; 11 nucleotides line up with TRBD1. The CDR3 DNA follows: TGTGCCAGCAGGCCCTGGGACAGGGGGTCGGGCGAGCAGTACTTC. It encodes CASRPWDRGSGEQYF.